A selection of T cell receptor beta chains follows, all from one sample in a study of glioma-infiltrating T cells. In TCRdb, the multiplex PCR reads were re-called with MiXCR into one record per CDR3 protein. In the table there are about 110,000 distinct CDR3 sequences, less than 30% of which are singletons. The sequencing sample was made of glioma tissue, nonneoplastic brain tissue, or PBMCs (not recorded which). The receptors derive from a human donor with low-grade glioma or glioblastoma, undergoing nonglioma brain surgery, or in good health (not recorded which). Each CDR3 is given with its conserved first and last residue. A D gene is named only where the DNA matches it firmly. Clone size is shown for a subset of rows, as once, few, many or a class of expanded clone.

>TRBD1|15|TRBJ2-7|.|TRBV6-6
TGTGCCAGCACTCAACCGGGACAGGTAGCCTACGAGCAGTACTTC
CASTQPGQVAYEQYF
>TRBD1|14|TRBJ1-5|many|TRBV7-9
TGTGCCAGCAGCTTAGCGGGACAGGTCCAGCCCCAGCATTTT
CASSLAGQVQPQHF
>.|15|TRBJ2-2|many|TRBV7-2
TGTGCCAGCAGCTTAGGAATATCAGGGATGGGGGAGCTGTTTTTT
CASSLGISGMGELFF
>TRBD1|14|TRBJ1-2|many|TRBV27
TGTGCCAGCAGTTCTGGACAGGGGAGCTATGGCTACACCTTC
CASSSGQGSYGYTF
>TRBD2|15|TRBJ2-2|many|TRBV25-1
TGTGCCAGCAGTGAGGGACTAGCGGGAGTTGGGGAGCTGTTTTTT
CASSEGLAGVGELFF
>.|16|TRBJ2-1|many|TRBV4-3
TGCGCCAGCAGCCAAGATTTCGAGGCGGGCTACAATGAGCAGTTCTTC
CASSQDFEAGYNEQFF
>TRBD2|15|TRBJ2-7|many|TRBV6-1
TGTGCCAGCCGCGTTCCGGGACTAGAAGGAGGGGAGCAGTACTTC
CASRVPGLEGGEQYF
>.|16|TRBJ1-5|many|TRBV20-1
TGCAGTGCTAGAGATCGAGGACGCCGGGATGATCAGCCCCAGCATTTT
CSARDRGRRDDQPQHF
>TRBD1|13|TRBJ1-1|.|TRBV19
TGTGCCAGTAGTGTTACAGGGGGCACTGAAGCTTTCTTT
CASSVTGGTEAFF
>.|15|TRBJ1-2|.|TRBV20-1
TGCAGTGCTAGGGGCCTGGATCTAACTAACTATCGCTGCACCTTC
CSARGLDLTNYRCTF
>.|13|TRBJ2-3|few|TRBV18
TGTGCCAGCTCGCGGACAGACACAGATACGCAGTATTTT
CASSRTDTDTQYF
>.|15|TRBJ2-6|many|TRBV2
TGTGCCAGCAGTCCTGTGGGGACCGGGGCCAACGTCCTGACTTTC
CASSPVGTGANVLTF
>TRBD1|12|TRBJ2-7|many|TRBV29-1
TGCAGCGTTGATGGGACAGGCTACGAGCAGTACTTC
CSVDGTGYEQYF
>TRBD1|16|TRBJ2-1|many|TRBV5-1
TGCGCCAGCAGCCCCATGACAGGGGCGCTAAACAATGAGCAGTTCTTC
CASSPMTGALNNEQFF
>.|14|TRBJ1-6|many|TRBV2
TGTGCCAGCAAAGGGGGGCAGCATAATTCACCCCTCCACTTT
CASKGGQHNSPLHF
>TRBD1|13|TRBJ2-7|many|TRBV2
TGTGCCGGACGGACAGGGGGCCCCTACGAGCAGTACTTC
CAGRTGGPYEQYF
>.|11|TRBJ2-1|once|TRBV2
TGTGCCAGCAGTCCCGAGTACGAGCAGTTCTTC
CASSPEYEQFF
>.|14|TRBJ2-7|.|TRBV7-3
TGTGCCAGCGGCTCCGACAACTCCTACAATGAGCAGTACTTC
CASGSDNSYNEQYF
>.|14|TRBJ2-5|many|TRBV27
TGTGCCAGCAGCCTCACGATGCGGGGAGAGACCCAGTACTTC
CASSLTMRGETQYF
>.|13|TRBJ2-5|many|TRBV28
TGTGCCAGCAGCCACAGGGCTCAAGAGACCCAGTACTTC
CASSHRAQETQYF
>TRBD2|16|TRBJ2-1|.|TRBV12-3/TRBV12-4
TGTGCCAGCAGTGGGGGGGCGGGGGGGGGTTACAATGAGCAGTTCTTC
CASSGGAGGGYNEQFF
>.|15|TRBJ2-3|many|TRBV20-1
TGCAGTGCTAGAGATGGGGGGGCCCACACAGATACGCAGTATTTT
CSARDGGAHTDTQYF
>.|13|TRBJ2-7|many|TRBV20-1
TGCAGTGCTAGAGCGGGTGGTTTCTACGAGCAGTACTTC
CSARAGGFYEQYF
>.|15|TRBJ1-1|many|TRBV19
TGTGCCAGTAGTATAGGAGGAACGACGAACACTGAAGCTTTCTTT
CASSIGGTTNTEAFF
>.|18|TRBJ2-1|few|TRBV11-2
TGTGCCAGCAGCTTAGGTGGGGTCGCAGGGGGGGCCTACAATGAGCAGTTCTTC
CASSLGGVAGGAYNEQFF
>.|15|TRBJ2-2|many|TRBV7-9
TGTGCCAGCAGCATCGGACGGGCGAACACCGGGGAGCTGTTTTTT
CASSIGRANTGELFF
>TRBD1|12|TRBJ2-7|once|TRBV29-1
TGCAGCGTTGGGGGACAGTCCTACGAGCAGTACTTC
CSVGGQSYEQYF
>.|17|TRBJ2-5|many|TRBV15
TGTGCCACCAGCAGAGGTCCTCTGACGGGGGCAGTGAAGACCCAGTACTTC
CATSRGPLTGAVKTQYF
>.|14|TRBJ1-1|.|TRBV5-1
TGCGCCAGCAGCTCAGGGGTCGGGAACACTGAAGCTTTCTTT
CASSSGVGNTEAFF
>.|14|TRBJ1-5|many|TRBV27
TGTGCCAGCCGGCTTAAGGGCAGCAATCAGCCCCAGCATTTT
CASRLKGSNQPQHF
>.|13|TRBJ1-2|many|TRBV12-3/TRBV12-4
TGTGCCAGCAGTTTAATGGGGGACTATGGCTACACCTTC
CASSLMGDYGYTF
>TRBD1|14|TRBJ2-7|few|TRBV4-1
TGCGCCAGCGGTTCGACAGGGTCATCCTACGAGCAGTACTTC
CASGSTGSSYEQYF
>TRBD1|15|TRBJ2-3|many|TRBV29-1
TGCAGCGTTGAAGATGGGGGACAGAGCACAGATACGCAGTATTTT
CSVEDGGQSTDTQYF